Each of the 24 T cell receptor beta chains below was sequenced from the same sample in a study of identical twins. One entry per CDR3 protein, called by TCRdb with MiXCR from the 5' RACE reads. In the table there are hundreds of thousands of distinct CDR3 sequences, roughly 9.7% of which are singletons. These data also featured in a second study, about yellow fever vaccine responses in identical twins.

Material for sequencing was CD8+ T cells sorted from blood. Receptor source: a woman younger than 30 in good health.

The chain joins TRBV7-8 to TRBJ2-6, with D possibly matching TRBD2 (6 bases). Trimming left V 5 bases short and J 4 bases short, with 12 bases between. Germline CDR1 is SGHVS and CDR2 is FQNEAQ. This CDR3 spans 15 amino acids. The CDR3 DNA reads TGTGCCAGCAGCCCGGGGAGGACGGGGGCCAACGTCCTGACTTTC. This translates into CASSPGRTGANVLTF. Complete variable domain (other parts from reference TRBV7-8 and TRBJ2-6): GAGVSQSPRYKVAKRGQDVALRCDPISGHVSLFWYQQALGQGPEFLTYFQNEAQLDKSGLPSDRFFAERPEGSVSTLKIQRTQQEDSAVYLCASSPGRTGANVLTFGAGSRLTVL.

This clonotype was found a few times. This chain connects TRBV11-2 to TRBJ2-1; 9 bases line up with TRBD2. The CDR3 length is 18 residues. Trimming cost V 0 bases and J 10 bases; bases outside gene matches: 16. Germline CDR1 is SGHAT and CDR2 is FQNNGV. The CDR3 DNA reads TGTGCCAGCAGCTTAGATAGTACGGCGGGAGGGCCCCCAGCGGAGCAGTTCTTC. This gives the protein CASSLDSTAGGPPAEQFF.

The chain carries TRBV27 and TRBJ2-7, with a possible D match to TRBD2 (6 bases). V was clipped by 10 bases and J by 6 bases, with 16 bases between them. Germline-derived CDR1 and CDR2 are MNHEY and SMNVEV (reference sequence). The CDR3 extends over 12 amino acids. The CDR3 DNA is TGTGCCACCACTTCCGAGGGAGGCGAGCAGTACTTC. Amino acids: CATTSEGGEQYF.

There are many counts of this clonotype. The V gene is TRBV29-1, the J gene TRBJ2-7; tentatively, D is TRBD2 (6 bases). The CDR3 sequence is 14 residues long. V was pared by 2 bases and J by 3 bases, with 14 bases between. Per the germline V gene, CDR1 is SQVTM and CDR2 is ANQGSEA. The CDR3 here is CSVELGKGGYEQYF. The CDR3, as DNA: TGCAGCGTTGAATTGGGAAAGGGAGGCTACGAGCAGTACTTC.

V gene TRBV7-3 combines with J gene TRBJ2-1; D possibly corresponds to TRBD2 (5 bases). The CDR3 length is 15 residues. CDR1 SGHTA and CDR2 FQGTGA come from the germline V gene. V was trimmed by 5 bases and J by 5 bases, leaving 16 bases between them. For the CDR3, the DNA is TGTGCCAGCAGCCTGAGGGTCGGCGCACACAATGAGCAGTTCTTC. Translating gives CASSLRVGAHNEQFF.

V usage is TRBV5-1 and J usage is TRBJ2-5; 13 positions agree with TRBD2. The CDR3 consists of 15 residues. Trimming at V came to 1 base and at J to 4 bases, leaving 1 base not matched to a gene. Germline CDR1 is SGHRS and CDR2 is YFSETQ. In DNA form, the CDR3 reads TGCGCCAGCAGCTTGACTAGCGGGGGGGCAGAGACCCAGTACTTC. This translates into CASSLTSGGAETQYF.

This clonotype has at least ten counts. The J gene is TRBJ2-3, the V gene TRBV4-3; possible D gene TRBD1, 5 bases. Germline CDR1 and CDR2: LGHNA and YSLEER. Trimming left V 0 bases short and J 0 bases short, with 10 bases between. The CDR3 has 16 amino acids. CDR3 amino acids: CASSQDSRASTDTQYF. The CDR3 bases are TGCGCCAGCAGCCAAGACTCCAGGGCAAGCACAGATACGCAGTATTTT.

This chain joins TRBV11-3 and TRBJ2-1; 11 positions match TRBD2. J gave up 2 bases and V 5 bases, and 8 bases lay outside the gene matches. CDR1 and CDR2 (germline): SGHNT, YENEEA. The CDR3 runs 17 residues. The CDR3 loop reads CASSRYIAGGPYNEQFF. The CDR3 DNA sequence: TGTGCCAGCAGCCGGTATATAGCGGGAGGGCCCTACAATGAGCAGTTCTTC.

This clonotype was observed a few times. The rearrangement links TRBV4-3 to TRBJ1-2, with D maybe TRBD1 (5 bases). CDR3 length: 14 residues. V was shortened by 3 bases and J by 4 bases, with 12 bases between the two germline ends. The germline V gene has CDR1 LGHNA and CDR2 YSLEER. CDR3: CASSQGLGGYGYTF. Here the CDR3 DNA reads TGCGCCAGCAGCCAGGGCCTCGGGGGCTATGGCTACACCTTC.

This clonotype was observed at least ten times. The J gene is TRBJ2-1, the V gene TRBV7-2, with TRBD2 matching 9 bases. Germline CDR1 SGHTA, CDR2 FQGNSA. V dropped 3 bases and J dropped 8; count of bases not matched to a gene: 17. The CDR3 is made up of 18 amino acids. CDR3 sequence reads: CASSFAYHKAGGPHEQFF. In DNA form, the CDR3 reads TGTGCCAGCAGCTTCGCTTATCACAAGGCGGGAGGGCCCCATGAGCAGTTCTTC.

In this sample, this clonotype turned up many times. The rearrangement joins TRBV28 to TRBJ2-1; 8 nucleotides agree with TRBD2. The ends lost 6 bases at V and 4 bases at J; junction bases unmatched: 14. Germline assignment: CDR1 MDHEN and CDR2 SYDVKM. The CDR3 covers 17 residues. This chain's CDR3 is CASRKTPLAGGYNEQFF. In nucleotides, the CDR3 is TGTGCCAGCAGAAAAACCCCTCTTGCGGGGGGTTACAATGAGCAGTTCTTC. The full variable domain, rest sourced from reference TRBV28 and TRBJ2-1, is DVKVTQSSRYLVKRTGEKVFLECVQDMDHENMFWYRQDPGLGLRLIYFSYDVKMKEKGDIPEGYSVSREKKERFSLILESASTNQTSMYLCASRKTPLAGGYNEQFFGPGTRLTVL.

This clonotype was observed many times. The chain is built from TRBV2 and TRBJ1-2; D is unclear. Deletions cut 4 bases from V and 4 bases from J, with 7 bases between. The CDR3 length is 12 residues. Per the germline V gene, CDR1 is SNHLY and CDR2 is FYNNEI. CDR3 sequence (DNA): TGTGCCAGCAGTGCCAGTGGCTATGGCTACACCTTC. This gives the protein CASSASGYGYTF.

J is TRBJ2-2 and V is TRBV29-1; the D gene is possibly TRBD1 (6 bases). The CDR3 loop spans 13 amino acids. V lost 5 bases and J 1 base, leaving 8 bases between the germline ends. From germline, CDR1 is SQVTM and CDR2 ANQGSEA. CDR3 DNA: TGCAGCGTTCCGACAGGGAACACCGGGGAGCTGTTTTTT. This sequence encodes CSVPTGNTGELFF.

This clonotype has at least ten counts. The rearrangement uses TRBV6-1 and TRBJ2-7; 9 bases align to TRBD1. Trimming at V came to 6 bases and at J to 9 bases, leaving 15 bases not matched to a gene. This CDR3 has 15 residues. CDR1 MNHNS and CDR2 SASEGT come from the germline V gene. This chain's CDR3 is CASRTGTTGGSGQYF. CDR3 coding DNA: TGTGCCAGCAGGACCGGAACGACAGGGGGATCCGGGCAGTACTTC.

The V and J genes are TRBV6-1 and TRBJ2-4; a possible D gene is TRBD2 (5 bases). V was clipped by 5 bases and J by 2 bases, with 10 bases between them. Germline assignment: CDR1 MNHNS and CDR2 SASEGT. The CDR3 loop spans 14 amino acids. In nucleotides, the CDR3 is TGTGCCAGCAGTCCAGACTACACCAAAAACATTCAGTACTTC. Translated: CASSPDYTKNIQYF.

This clonotype was counted many times. The chain links TRBV29-1 to TRBJ2-3, with 12 bases fitting TRBD1. Germline V gives CDR1 SQVTM, CDR2 ANQGSEA. The CDR3 runs to 15 residues. J gave up 6 bases and V 7 bases, and 11 bases lay outside the gene matches. The CDR3 here is CSAPGTGGILDTQYF. CDR3 coding DNA: TGCAGCGCCCCCGGGACAGGGGGCATTTTGGATACGCAGTATTTT.

This clonotype was recorded at least ten times. The rearrangement joins TRBV12-3 or TRBV12-4 to TRBJ2-3; 11 bases agree with TRBD2. The CDR3 loop spans 17 amino acids. Losses at the gene ends were 6 bases for V and 4 bases for J; bases not matched to a gene: 12. CDR3 loop: CASSISTSGKWADTQYF. The DNA of the CDR3 is TGTGCCAGCAGCATCTCGACTAGCGGGAAGTGGGCAGATACGCAGTATTTT.

DNA of the CDR3: TGCGCCAGCAGCCACAGCGGAACTAACTATGGCTACACCTTC. As protein: CASSHSGTNYGYTF. V usage is TRBV4-3 and J usage is TRBJ1-2; D is uncertain. Per germline, CDR1 LGHNA and CDR2 YSLEER. This CDR3 has 14 amino acids. The germline V and J ends were trimmed by 3 bases and 0 bases, with 8 bases remaining between them.

This clonotype was found a few times. V usage is TRBV7-2 and J usage is TRBJ2-3; 10 nucleotides line up with TRBD2. CDR3 size: 16 residues. The V gene end was trimmed by 5 bases and the J gene end by 5 bases; junction bases not matched to a gene: 10. In germline, CDR1 is SGHTA, CDR2 FQGNSA. This CDR3 is CASSRLSGRAQDTQYF. DNA of the CDR3: TGTGCCAGCAGCCGACTGAGCGGGAGGGCCCAAGATACGCAGTATTTT. Full variable domain (remainder filled in from reference TRBV7-2 and TRBJ2-3): GAGVSQSPSNKVTEKGKDVELRCDPISGHTALYWYRQSLGQGLEFLIYFQGNSAPDKSGLPSDRFSAERTGGSVSTLTIQRTQQEDSAVYLCASSRLSGRAQDTQYFGPGTRLTVL.

Many counts were recorded for this clonotype. The chain carries TRBV28 and TRBJ2-7, with D perhaps TRBD2 (6 bases). CDR3 length: 14 residues. Germline V CDR1 and CDR2: MDHEN, SYDVKM. V lost 5 bases and J lost 2, with 13 bases in between. The CDR3 coding sequence is TGTGCCAGCAGTGGGGACTGGGGAACCTACGAGCAGTACTTC. It translates to CASSGDWGTYEQYF.

This clonotype came up a few times. This rearrangement joins TRBV6-2 or TRBV6-3 to TRBJ2-3; 10 nucleotides align to TRBD2. Germline trimming cut 0 bases from V and 5 bases from J; bases unmatched to any gene: 8. CDR1 is MNHEY, CDR2 SVGEGT, per germline. CDR3 length: 17 residues. Here the CDR3 reads CASSYSPAGGPIDTQYF. The CDR3 bases are TGTGCCAGCAGTTACTCGCCAGCGGGGGGGCCTATAGATACGCAGTATTTT.

This rearrangement joins TRBV5-1 to TRBJ2-1; the D gene could be TRBD1 or TRBD2 (7 bases each). This CDR3 has 16 amino acids. Germline assignment: CDR1 SGHRS and CDR2 YFSETQ. V lost 7 bases, J lost 1 base, and 18 bases lay in between. The CDR3 DNA reads as TGCGCCAGCGCGACAGGGTGGGGGGGGTCCTACAATGAGCAGTTCTTC. It is translated as CASATGWGGSYNEQFF.

This clonotype was observed a few times. The chain is built from TRBV18 and TRBJ2-7, with D possibly being TRBD1 (6 bases). Germline V CDR1 and CDR2: KGHSH, LQKENI. The CDR3 is made up of 16 amino acids. The V end lost 0 bases, the J end lost 0 bases, and 12 bases lay between the germline ends. CDR3 sequence reads: CASSPPWGPNSYEQYF. CDR3 coding DNA: TGTGCCAGCTCACCACCATGGGGGCCTAACTCCTACGAGCAGTACTTC.

The rearrangement uses TRBV7-8 and TRBJ2-2; TRBD1 is a possible D gene (5 bases). Trimming shortened V by 0 bases and J by 7 bases, and 9 bases separated the two germline ends. CDR1 and CDR2 (germline): SGHVS, FQNEAQ. The CDR3 covers 14 residues. The CDR3 loop is CASSLARVDGELFF. CDR3 DNA sequence: TGTGCCAGCAGCTTAGCCAGGGTTGACGGGGAGCTGTTTTTT.